This T cell receptor (beta chain) originates from a study of OX40 agonist ivuxolimab in advanced cancers. The germline CDR1 and CDR2 sequences are WSHSY and SAAADI. V lost 6 bases, J lost 0 bases, and 5 bases stayed unmatched. The length of the CDR3 is 18 residues. Exclusion applied to patients with autoimmune disease history or systemic immunosuppression. The data were produced by immunoSEQ multiplex PCR, yet TCRdb's version contains in-frame clones alone and is incomplete. The sample includes around 80,000 clones, around nine tenths of them seen just once. This clonotype was sampled from an adult with an advanced solid tumor such as melanoma, head and neck, liver or kidney cancer. Sequencing was performed on CD4+ or CD8+ T cells sorted from blood, taken in a trial of the OX40 agonist ivuxolimab. This rearrangement joins TRBV10-2 to TRBJ2-2; 15 nucleotides line up with TRBD2. The CDR3 bases are TGCGCCAGCAGGGGACTAGCGGGGGGCAACGCGAACACCGGGGAGCTGTTTTTT. Amino acid sequence: CASRGLAGGNANTGELFF.